These 5 T cell receptor beta chains were all obtained from the same sample, sequenced in a study of blood T cells in healthy people across ages. Combining a sample-barcoded 5' primer with a J-beta primer mix, a second PCR ran for roughly 7 to 12 cycles. TCRdb re-called the 5' RACE reads through MiXCR, storing one row per CDR3 protein. The sample lists about 290,000 distinct CDR3 sequences; roughly 29% were seen once. Sequencing was carried out using blood. The receptors stem from a woman in her seventies in good health.

As regards this clonotype: This sequence may be a read error, since a much larger clone differs from it by one base. The missing conserved phenylalanine or tryptophan at the end of this CDR3 makes a read error likely. The rearrangement links TRBV5-1 to TRBJ2-5; 7 bases are shared with TRBD2. The J call may not be correct, given that the DNA end is closer to TRBJ2-1. The CDR3 is 14 residues long. Per the germline V gene, CDR1 is SGHRS and CDR2 is YFSETQ. Written as DNA, the CDR3 is TGCGCCAGCAGGGAGGGAGGGCCAGACAATGAGCAGTTCCTC. The encoded protein is CASREGGPDNEQFL.

In regard to this clonotype: A read error may produce the germline difference seen at one junction end. The chain has TRBV4-1 and TRBJ2-3, with 7 bases fitting TRBD1. The CDR3 has 14 amino acids. Germline V gene data show CDR1 as MGHRA and CDR2 as YSYEKL. CDR3 amino acids: CASSQERRQGDPVF. In nucleotides, the CDR3 is TGCGCCAGCAGCCAAGAGAGGAGACAGGGCGACCCTGTATTT.

The chain links TRBV5-6 to TRBJ2-1; the match to TRBD1 covers 7 bases. Germline trimming cut 4 bases from V and 0 bases from J; bases unmatched to any gene: 7. CDR1 and CDR2 from the germline V gene are SGHDT and YYEEEE. The CDR3 runs to 16 residues. CDR3 nucleotide sequence: TGTGCCAGCAGCATCGCGACAGGGTACTCCTACAATGAGCAGTTCTTC. Residues: CASSIATGYSYNEQFF.

This chain uses TRBV11-2 with TRBJ2-5, with D perhaps matching TRBD1 (5 bases). CDR1 and CDR2 (germline): SGHAT, FQNNGV. The CDR3 totals 15 residues. V lost 5 bases and J lost 2, with 15 bases in between. As DNA, the CDR3 is TGTGCCAGCAGCCCAGGGAATAGCAATCAAGAGACCCAGTACTTC. Translation gives CASSPGNSNQETQYF.

This clonotype was found a few times. A read error may account for a junction end that differs from germline. The V call is TRBV7-7, the J call TRBJ2-2; TRBD2 agrees at 13 bases. This CDR3 region has 19 residues. CDR1 and CDR2 (germline): SSHAT, FNYEAQ (reference sequence). CDR3 DNA sequence: TGTGCTAGCAGCTTATATCTCGCTACTAGCGGGAGGGTCCCCGGGGAGCTGTTTTTT. Encoded protein: CASSLYLATSGRVPGELFF.